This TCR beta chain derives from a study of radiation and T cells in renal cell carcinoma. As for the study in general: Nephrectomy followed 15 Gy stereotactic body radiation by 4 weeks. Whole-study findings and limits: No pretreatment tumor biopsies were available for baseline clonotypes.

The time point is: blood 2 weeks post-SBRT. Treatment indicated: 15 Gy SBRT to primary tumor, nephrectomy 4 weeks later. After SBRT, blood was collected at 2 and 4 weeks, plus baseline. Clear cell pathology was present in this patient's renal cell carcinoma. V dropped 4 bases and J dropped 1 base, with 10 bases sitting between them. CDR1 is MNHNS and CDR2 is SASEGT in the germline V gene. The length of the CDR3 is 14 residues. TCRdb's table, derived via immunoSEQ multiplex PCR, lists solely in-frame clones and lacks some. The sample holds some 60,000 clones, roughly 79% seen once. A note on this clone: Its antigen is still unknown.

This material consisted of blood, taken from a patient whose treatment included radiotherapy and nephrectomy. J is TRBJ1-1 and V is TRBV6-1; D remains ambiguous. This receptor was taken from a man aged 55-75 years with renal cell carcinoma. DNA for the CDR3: TGTGCCAGCAGTGTCACGGACTGGAACACTGAAGCTTTCTTT. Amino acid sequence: CASSVTDWNTEAFF.